The 28 T cell receptor beta chains in this list originate from one sample, sequenced in a study of cytomegalovirus exposure and HLA in healthy donors. The study ran its PCR with 60 Vbeta and 13 Jbeta primers. Using immunoSEQ multiplex PCR, the repertoire was profiled, and TCRdb retains in-frame clones only, with some absent. The table lists 160,000 or so clones, roughly 82% of them singletons. Sequencing was carried out using PBMCs. Source of these receptors: a woman in her 50s in good health and CMV-seronegative.

The chain joins TRBV2 to TRBJ2-3, with TRBD2 matching over 10 bases. There are 16 residues in the CDR3. The germline CDR1 and CDR2 sequences are SNHLY and FYNNEI. Trimming removed 5 bases from V and 2 bases from J; junction bases left unmatched: 7. CDR3 region: CASSRYSGGNTDTQYF. The CDR3 DNA sequence: TGTGCCAGCAGTCGCTATAGCGGGGGGAACACAGATACGCAGTATTTT.

This chain uses TRBV2 with TRBJ2-7, with 7 bases lining up with TRBD1. Germline CDR1 and CDR2: SNHLY and FYNNEI. V gave up 6 bases and J gave up 0 bases; unmatched junction bases: 8. This CDR3 contains 15 residues. The CDR3 DNA sequence: TGTGCCAGCAGGAACGGACAGGCCCGCTCCTACGAGCAGTACTTC. Protein product: CASRNGQARSYEQYF.

The chain recombines TRBV21-1 with TRBJ1-1; no DNA check was done on the table's D call, TRBD1. TRBV21-1 corresponds to a pseudogene. The CDR3 has 13 amino acids. CDR3 protein: CASSIGQGWEAFF. CDR3 nucleotide sequence: TGTGCCAGCAGCATAGGACAGGGATGGGAAGCTTTCTTT.

The chain combines TRBV19 with TRBJ2-5, with TRBD1 matching over 10 bases. Germline CDR1 is LNHDA and CDR2 is SQIVND (reference sequence). The CDR3 covers 16 residues. Unmatched junction bases numbered 9, after V lost 7 bases and J lost 1 base. DNA for the CDR3: TGTGCCAGTACTACCGGGACAGGGGACCCCCAAGAGACCCAGTACTTC. Encoded protein: CASTTGTGDPQETQYF.

The chain has TRBV5-1 and TRBJ2-5; weak D call: TRBD2 (6 bases). Germline-derived CDR1 and CDR2 are SGHRS and YFSETQ. Trimming pared 4 bases from V and 5 bases from J, leaving 15 bases between. CDR3 length equals 14 residues. CDR3 sequence (DNA): TGCGCCAGCAGCGGGGGGACCGCACGGGAGACCCAGTACTTC. It encodes CASSGGTARETQYF.

The J gene is TRBJ2-7, the V gene TRBV28, with D tentatively TRBD1 (6 bases). Germline values: CDR1 MDHEN, CDR2 SYDVKM. Deletions cut 3 bases from V and 2 bases from J, with 14 bases between. This CDR3 region has 15 residues. The CDR3 coding sequence is TGTGCCAGCAGTTTCCCCCAAGAGGGGGCCTACGAGCAGTACTTC. Protein product: CASSFPQEGAYEQYF.

The gene calls are TRBV19 and TRBJ2-7; D not certain. The ends were cut back, 0 bases at V and 1 base at J, with 4 bases in the middle. Germline lookup yields CDR1 LNHDA and CDR2 SQIVND (reference sequence). The CDR3 covers 13 residues. DNA of the CDR3: TGTGCCAGTAGTATAGACAAATCCTACGAGCAGTACTTC. Amino acids: CASSIDKSYEQYF.

This clone was seen only once. The rearrangement links TRBV30 to TRBJ1-6; a weak D match, TRBD1 (6 bases). Trimming cost V 0 bases and J 15 bases, with 9 bases left between them. The germline CDR1 and CDR2 sequences are GTSNPN and SVGIG (reference sequence). This CDR3 comprises 11 residues. The CDR3 region is CAWSVGGVLHF. The CDR3 nucleotides read TGTGCCTGGAGTGTAGGGGGGGTCCTCCACTTT.

CDR3 bases: TGTGCCAGCAGCCTCTTCGGGACAGGGAGTCAGCCCCAGCATTTT. It specifies CASSLFGTGSQPQHF. This chain joins TRBV7-8 and TRBJ1-5; 9 bases are shared with TRBD1. This CDR3 is built from 15 residues. CDR1 is SGHVS and CDR2 is FQNEAQ in the germline V gene. The V gene end was trimmed by 5 bases and the J gene end by 6 bases; junction bases not matched to a gene: 8.

CDR3 protein: CASSETGSYEQYF. CDR3 nucleotide sequence: TGTGCCAGCAGCGAAACAGGGTCCTACGAGCAGTACTTC. This chain connects TRBV7-9 to TRBJ2-7; tentatively, D is TRBD1 (6 bases). This CDR3 region has 13 residues. The germline gives CDR1 SEHNR, CDR2 FQNEAQ (reference sequence). V shed 5 bases and J shed 1 base, with 9 bases lying between them.

The chain carries TRBV19 and TRBJ2-5, with a weak D call TRBD2 (6 bases). Germline V CDR1 and CDR2: LNHDA, SQIVND (reference sequence). The CDR3 is made up of 15 amino acids. Between the trimmed V and J ends, which lost 6 bases and 2 bases, there was a span of 16 bases. The DNA for the CDR3 is TGTGCCAGTAGACATGGCGGGGCCCAACAAGAGACCCAGTACTTC. This gives the protein CASRHGGAQQETQYF.

This clone has just a few counts. The chain recombines TRBV7-9 with TRBJ2-7; D might be TRBD1 (5 bases). Germline V gives CDR1 SEHNR, CDR2 FQNEAQ (reference sequence). The CDR3 runs 13 residues. V lost 1 base, J lost 5 bases, and 9 bases lay in between. Here the CDR3 reads CASSLETDHEQYF. The CDR3 nucleotides read TGTGCCAGCAGCTTAGAGACAGATCACGAGCAGTACTTC.

This chain connects TRBV19 to TRBJ1-2; D not resolved. V gave up 6 bases and J gave up 5 bases, with 16 bases separating them. Germline V lookup: CDR1 LNHDA, CDR2 SQIVND (reference sequence). This CDR3 is built from 14 residues. The CDR3, as DNA: TGTGCCAGTAGGAGCGAGGGAGAGAGGTATGGCTACACCTTC. Translated, it gives CASRSEGERYGYTF.

The gene calls are TRBV5-1 and TRBJ2-7; TRBD1 aligns across 9 bases. CDR3 length equals 13 residues. Germline loops: CDR1 SGHRS, CDR2 YFSETQ. Unmatched junction bases numbered 7, after V lost 6 bases and J lost 6 bases. CDR3 coding DNA: TGCGCCAGCAACCGGGACAGGGAAGGCGAGCAGTACTTC. Translation: CASNRDREGEQYF.

This chain connects TRBV28 to TRBJ2-7, with a possible D match to TRBD1 (6 bases). The germline V gene has CDR1 MDHEN and CDR2 SYDVKM. The V end lost 2 bases, the J end lost 1 base, and 12 bases lay between the germline ends. This CDR3 is 15 amino acids long. As DNA, the CDR3 is TGTGCCAGCAGTTTAATGGCACAGGGTTCCTACGAGCAGTACTTC. Its protein is CASSLMAQGSYEQYF.

The CDR3, as DNA: TGTGCCAGCAGTCTATACAGGGAAACCGGGGAGCTGTTTTTT. It yields the protein CASSLYRETGELFF. The chain is built from TRBV2 and TRBJ2-2, with D perhaps TRBD1 (6 bases). V was clipped by 5 bases and J by 5 bases, with 12 bases between them. This CDR3 is built from 14 residues. Per the germline V gene, CDR1 is SNHLY and CDR2 is FYNNEI.

The rearrangement joins TRBV5-1 to TRBJ1-3, with D perhaps TRBD1 (5 bases). Germline V gene lookup returns CDR1 SGHRS and CDR2 YFSETQ. This CDR3 comprises 15 residues. Between the trimmed V and J ends, which lost 7 bases and 0 bases, there was a span of 14 bases. Here the CDR3 reads CASGEGRYSGNTIYF. CDR3 nucleotides: TGCGCCAGCGGGGAGGGGAGATACTCTGGAAACACCATATATTTT.

CDR3 nucleotides: TGTGCCAGCAGCCGTCGGTGGGGAGGGGAGACCCAGTACTTC. Its protein is CASSRRWGGETQYF. This chain uses TRBV7-2 with TRBJ2-5; the match to TRBD2 covers 7 bases. Trimming took 5 bases from V and 5 from J; bases not matched to a gene: 8. This CDR3 is built from 14 residues. Germline V CDR1 and CDR2: SGHTA, FQGNSA.

This clone occurred once. The CDR3 sequence is CASSLLRVQSKNIQYF. CDR3 bases: TGTGCCAGCAGCTTGTTGAGGGTCCAGTCCAAAAACATTCAGTACTTC. The V gene is TRBV5-6, the J gene TRBJ2-4, with D possibly being TRBD2 (5 bases). The CDR3 is made up of 16 amino acids. V was pared by 1 base and J by 2 bases, with 13 bases between. Germline V lookup: CDR1 SGHDT, CDR2 YYEEEE.

Notes on this clone: The sample carries other DNA sequences with the same CDR3. CDR3 loop: CASSQVTGGGYTF. In DNA form, the CDR3 reads TGCGCCAGCAGCCAAGTGACGGGGGGTGGCTACACCTTC. The rearrangement uses TRBV4-3 and TRBJ1-2; a possible D gene is TRBD1 (5 bases). V was cut by 1 base and J by 7 bases, with 10 bases left in between. Germline-derived CDR1 and CDR2 are LGHNA and YSLEER. The CDR3 is made up of 13 amino acids.

The rearrangement links TRBV27 to TRBJ2-7; 10 bases match TRBD1. The CDR3 spans 14 residues. J gave up 3 bases and V 5 bases, and 4 bases lay outside the gene matches. Germline CDR1 MNHEY, CDR2 SMNVEV (reference sequence). As DNA, the CDR3 is TGTGCCAGCAGTCTCCGGGACAGGGGCTACGAGCAGTACTTC. Translating gives CASSLRDRGYEQYF.

The chain employs TRBV4-3 and TRBJ2-3, with 8 bases identical to TRBD2. V gave up 0 bases and J gave up 4 bases; unmatched junction bases: 9. Germline CDR1 reads LGHNA; CDR2 reads YSLEER. The CDR3 extends over 17 amino acids. The CDR3 bases are TGCGCCAGCAGCCAAGATGTACGGGGGGGATTCCCAGATACGCAGTATTTT. It translates to CASSQDVRGGFPDTQYF.

Comments on this clone: Different DNA sequences within this sample yield the same CDR3. V gene TRBV9 combines with J gene TRBJ2-3, with D tentatively TRBD2 (6 bases). The CDR3 has 14 residues. Germline V CDR1 and CDR2: SGDLS, YYNGEE. V was trimmed by 2 bases and J by 0 bases, leaving 7 bases between them. CDR3 in amino acids: CASSVGLSTDTQYF. The CDR3 nucleotides read TGTGCCAGCAGCGTGGGACTGAGCACAGATACGCAGTATTTT.

The rearrangement joins TRBV5-1 to TRBJ2-7, with 9 bases identical to TRBD1. Per germline, CDR1 SGHRS and CDR2 YFSETQ. The CDR3 extends over 14 amino acids. J lost 4 bases, V lost 0 bases, and 2 bases had no gene match. CDR3 loop: CASSLVGQGYEQYF. The CDR3 DNA reads TGCGCCAGCAGCTTGGTTGGACAGGGGTACGAGCAGTACTTC.

V is TRBV28 and J is TRBJ1-5; the D gene is possibly TRBD1 (5 bases). There are 19 residues in the CDR3. Germline V gene sequence: CDR1 MDHEN, CDR2 SYDVKM. Trimming removed 1 base from V and 4 bases from J, with 23 bases in between. The CDR3 nucleotides are TGTGCCAGCAGTTTATTTTCTTTTTTAGAGGGACTGAGAAATCAGCCCCAGCATTTT. It codes for CASSLFSFLEGLRNQPQHF.

This CDR3 reads CASSLQGAPSTEAFF. The CDR3 DNA follows: TGCGCCAGCAGTCTACAGGGGGCGCCGAGCACTGAAGCTTTCTTT. The rearrangement joins TRBV5-1 to TRBJ1-1; 9 bases agree with TRBD1. This CDR3 has 15 amino acids. The V and J ends lost 5 bases and 4 bases, in that order; junction bases with no gene match: 9. The germline gives CDR1 SGHRS, CDR2 YFSETQ.

The chain couples TRBV27 to TRBJ1-1, with a possible D match to TRBD1 (6 bases). From germline, CDR1 is MNHEY and CDR2 SMNVEV (reference sequence). V lost 4 bases and J lost 4, with 13 bases in between. The CDR3 consists of 14 residues. This chain's CDR3 is CASSSGGGATEAFF. In DNA form, the CDR3 reads TGTGCCAGCAGTTCAGGCGGGGGGGCCACTGAAGCTTTCTTT.

V usage is TRBV14 and J usage is TRBJ2-7, with D perhaps TRBD1 (6 bases). The CDR3 contains 14 residues. Germline loops: CDR1 SGHDN, CDR2 FVKESK. Between the trimmed V and J ends, which lost 10 bases and 0 bases, there was a span of 16 bases. The CDR3 DNA sequence: TGTGCCACCGTCCCCCAGGGGAGCTCCTACGAGCAGTACTTC. Translation gives CATVPQGSSYEQYF.